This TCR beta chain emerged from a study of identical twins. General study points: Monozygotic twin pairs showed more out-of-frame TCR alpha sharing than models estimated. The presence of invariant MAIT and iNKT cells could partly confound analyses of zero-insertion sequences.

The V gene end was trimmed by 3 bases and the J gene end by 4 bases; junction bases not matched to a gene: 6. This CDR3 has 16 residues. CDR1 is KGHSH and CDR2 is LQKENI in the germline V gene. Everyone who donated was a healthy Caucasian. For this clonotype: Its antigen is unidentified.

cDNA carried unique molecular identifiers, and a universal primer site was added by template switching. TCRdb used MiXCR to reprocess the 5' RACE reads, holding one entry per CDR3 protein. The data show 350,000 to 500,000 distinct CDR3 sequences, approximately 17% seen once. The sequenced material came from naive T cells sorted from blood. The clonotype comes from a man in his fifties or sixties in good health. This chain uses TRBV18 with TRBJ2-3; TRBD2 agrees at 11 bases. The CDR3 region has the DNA TGTGCCAGCTCACCCTTACCGGGACTAGCGGCAGATACGCAGTATTTT. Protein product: CASSPLPGLAADTQYF.